A selection of T cell receptor beta chains follows, all from one sample in a study of technical replicates of blood from a handful of donors. Clones were sequenced by immunoSEQ multiplex PCR, and TCRdb holds only the in-frame ones, with some missing. The sample yields around 80,000 clones, 95% to 98% seen once. The sequenced sample was T cells isolated from PBMCs. These receptors all stem from a human donor in good health. Both conserved end residues are part of each CDR3. The order of the fields is J gene, clone size, D gene, V gene, CDR3 protein, CDR3 DNA. A D gene is named only where the DNA matches it firmly. Rows give clone size only sometimes, using once, few, many, or a class for an expanded clone.

j_call: TRBJ2-1; clone_size: .; d_call: TRBD1; v_call: TRBV11-3; cdr3_aa: CASSTREGATVSSYNEQFF; cdr3_nt: TGTGCCAGCAGCACGAGAGAGGGGGCGACGGTCAGCTCCTACAATGAGCAGTTCTTC
j_call: TRBJ2-7; clone_size: few; d_call: TRBD1; v_call: TRBV19; cdr3_aa: CASSIRDSYEQYF; cdr3_nt: TGTGCCAGTAGTATAAGGGACAGCTACGAGCAGTACTTC
j_call: TRBJ2-7; clone_size: .; d_call: TRBD2; v_call: TRBV5-1; cdr3_aa: CASSTGLAGGNEQYF; cdr3_nt: TGCGCCAGCAGCACCGGACTAGCGGGAGGGAATGAGCAGTACTTC
j_call: TRBJ1-1; clone_size: .; d_call: TRBD1; v_call: TRBV27; cdr3_aa: CASSSDREEALNTEAFF; cdr3_nt: TGTGCCAGCAGTTCAGACAGGGAGGAGGCGTTGAACACTGAAGCTTTCTTT
j_call: TRBJ2-1; clone_size: once; d_call: TRBD1; v_call: TRBV6-1; cdr3_aa: CASSERLQGAGEQFF; cdr3_nt: TGTGCCAGCAGTGAACGGTTACAGGGGGCTGGTGAGCAGTTCTTC
j_call: TRBJ2-7; clone_size: .; d_call: .; v_call: TRBV19; cdr3_aa: CASSAGGVGQYF; cdr3_nt: TGTGCCAGTAGTGCCGGAGGGGTCGGCCAGTACTTC
j_call: TRBJ2-2; clone_size: .; d_call: .; v_call: TRBV11-2; cdr3_aa: CASSLPRNTGELFF; cdr3_nt: TGTGCCAGCAGCCTCCCGAGGAACACCGGGGAGCTGTTTTTT
j_call: TRBJ2-3; clone_size: once; d_call: .; v_call: TRBV9; cdr3_aa: CASSVEVRPAPYTQYF; cdr3_nt: TGTGCCAGCAGCGTAGAGGTCAGGCCTGCCCCATATACGCAGTATTTT
j_call: TRBJ1-2; clone_size: once; d_call: .; v_call: TRBV14; cdr3_aa: CASSQESANYGYTF; cdr3_nt: TGTGCCAGCAGCCAAGAGAGCGCTAACTATGGCTACACCTTC
j_call: TRBJ1-1; clone_size: .; d_call: TRBD1; v_call: TRBV27; cdr3_aa: CASSRPPGQGGTEAFF; cdr3_nt: TGTGCCAGCAGCCGTCCCCCGGGACAGGGGGGCACTGAAGCTTTCTTT
j_call: TRBJ1-2; clone_size: .; d_call: .; v_call: TRBV7-9; cdr3_aa: CASSLANGRLGGYTF; cdr3_nt: TGTGCCAGCAGCTTAGCGAACGGCCGATTGGGCGGCTACACCTTC
j_call: TRBJ2-2; clone_size: once; d_call: .; v_call: TRBV4-1; cdr3_aa: CASSYRGNTGELFF; cdr3_nt: TGCGCCAGCAGCTATAGGGGGAACACCGGGGAGCTGTTTTTT
j_call: TRBJ1-5; clone_size: .; d_call: .; v_call: TRBV28; cdr3_aa: CASSFQGFGNQPQHF; cdr3_nt: TGTGCCAGCAGTTTCCAGGGGTTCGGCAATCAGCCCCAGCATTTT
j_call: TRBJ1-2; clone_size: .; d_call: .; v_call: TRBV6-1; cdr3_aa: CASSEGLWSYGYTF; cdr3_nt: TGTGCCAGCAGTGAAGGGCTATGGAGTTATGGCTACACCTTC
j_call: TRBJ2-5; clone_size: .; d_call: TRBD1; v_call: TRBV7-9; cdr3_aa: CASSSTGTGLRETQYF; cdr3_nt: TGTGCCAGCAGCTCGACCGGGACAGGGCTTAGAGAGACCCAGTACTTC
j_call: TRBJ2-2; clone_size: .; d_call: TRBD2; v_call: TRBV19; cdr3_aa: CAAHGLAGGRFGELFF; cdr3_nt: TGTGCCGCCCACGGATTAGCGGGGGGGCGATTTGGGGAGCTGTTTTTT
j_call: TRBJ1-5; clone_size: .; d_call: TRBD1; v_call: TRBV2; cdr3_aa: CASRGTDNQPQHF; cdr3_nt: TGTGCCAGCAGGGGGACAGACAATCAGCCCCAGCATTTT
j_call: TRBJ2-1; clone_size: .; d_call: TRBD1; v_call: TRBV13; cdr3_aa: CASSSGTGGNNEQFF; cdr3_nt: TGTGCCAGCAGCTCCGGGACAGGGGGAAACAATGAGCAGTTCTTC
j_call: TRBJ1-1; clone_size: .; d_call: .; v_call: TRBV19; cdr3_aa: CASIGVEAFF; cdr3_nt: TGTGCCAGTATCGGAGTTGAAGCTTTCTTT
j_call: TRBJ2-1; clone_size: .; d_call: TRBD2; v_call: TRBV5-5; cdr3_aa: CASSLSGGPREQFF; cdr3_nt: TGTGCCAGCAGCTTAAGCGGGGGCCCGAGGGAGCAGTTCTTC
j_call: TRBJ2-5; clone_size: .; d_call: .; v_call: TRBV19; cdr3_aa: CASSRGGGVSQYF; cdr3_nt: TGTGCCAGTAGTAGAGGAGGGGGGGTCTCCCAGTACTTC
j_call: TRBJ1-1; clone_size: once; d_call: TRBD1; v_call: TRBV9; cdr3_aa: CASSVAPRTGLNTEAFF; cdr3_nt: TGTGCCAGCAGCGTAGCTCCTAGGACAGGGCTGAACACTGAAGCTTTCTTT
j_call: TRBJ2-2; clone_size: .; d_call: .; v_call: TRBV25-1; cdr3_aa: CASSEYKVAGGTGELFF; cdr3_nt: TGTGCCAGCAGTGAATATAAGGTAGCTGGCGGCACCGGGGAGCTGTTTTTT
j_call: TRBJ2-7; clone_size: .; d_call: TRBD2; v_call: TRBV5-1; cdr3_aa: CASTRTSGGQSEQYF; cdr3_nt: TGCGCCAGCACGCGGACTAGCGGGGGGCAGTCCGAGCAGTACTTC
j_call: TRBJ2-3; clone_size: .; d_call: .; v_call: TRBV30; cdr3_aa: CAWSGSGDTQYF; cdr3_nt: TGTGCCTGGAGTGGTTCAGGGGATACGCAGTATTTT
j_call: TRBJ1-1; clone_size: .; d_call: TRBD1; v_call: TRBV6-5; cdr3_aa: CASSWTGSEAFF; cdr3_nt: TGTGCCAGCAGCTGGACAGGGTCTGAAGCTTTCTTT
j_call: TRBJ1-1; clone_size: .; d_call: TRBD1; v_call: TRBV7-9; cdr3_aa: CASRIQGAGTEAFF; cdr3_nt: TGTGCCAGCAGGATTCAGGGGGCGGGCACTGAAGCTTTCTTT
j_call: TRBJ1-2; clone_size: .; d_call: TRBD1; v_call: TRBV10-2; cdr3_aa: CASSESDPGQGYGYTF; cdr3_nt: TGCGCCAGCAGTGAGTCAGATCCCGGACAGGGCTATGGCTACACCTTC
j_call: TRBJ1-5; clone_size: .; d_call: .; v_call: TRBV10-3; cdr3_aa: CAIKGESAGNQPQHF; cdr3_nt: TGTGCCATCAAGGGGGAGTCCGCAGGCAATCAGCCCCAGCATTTT
j_call: TRBJ1-2; clone_size: .; d_call: .; v_call: TRBV11-2; cdr3_aa: CASSLIGRTAGSNGYTF; cdr3_nt: TGTGCCAGCAGCTTAATCGGTCGCACAGCGGGTTCCAACGGCTACACCTTC
j_call: TRBJ2-3; clone_size: .; d_call: .; v_call: TRBV10-3; cdr3_aa: CAISDPWVGQDMATDTQYF; cdr3_nt: TGTGCCATCAGTGACCCGTGGGTCGGTCAGGACATGGCCACAGATACGCAGTATTTT
j_call: TRBJ2-7; clone_size: .; d_call: .; v_call: TRBV11-3; cdr3_aa: CASSLFGSSGEQYF; cdr3_nt: TGTGCCAGCAGCTTATTTGGGTCCTCGGGCGAGCAGTACTTC
j_call: TRBJ2-3; clone_size: .; d_call: TRBD1; v_call: TRBV10-1; cdr3_aa: CASSSGQGPDTQYF; cdr3_nt: TGCGCCAGCAGCTCGGGACAGGGTCCAGATACGCAGTATTTT
j_call: TRBJ2-1; clone_size: .; d_call: TRBD2; v_call: TRBV7-9; cdr3_aa: CASSLGSGSRFEQFF; cdr3_nt: TGTGCCAGCAGCTTAGGAAGCGGGAGTCGATTTGAGCAGTTCTTC
j_call: TRBJ2-5; clone_size: .; d_call: TRBD2; v_call: TRBV6-1; cdr3_aa: CARGGEVQETQYF; cdr3_nt: TGTGCCAGGGGGGGGGAGGTCCAAGAGACCCAGTACTTC
j_call: TRBJ1-3; clone_size: .; d_call: .; v_call: TRBV28; cdr3_aa: CASTQGSSGNTIYF; cdr3_nt: TGTGCCAGCACCCAGGGGTCCTCTGGAAACACCATATATTTT
j_call: TRBJ1-1; clone_size: .; d_call: .; v_call: TRBV19; cdr3_aa: CATSRETGPNTEAFF; cdr3_nt: TGTGCCACTTCGAGGGAAACAGGGCCCAACACTGAAGCTTTCTTT
j_call: TRBJ2-7; clone_size: .; d_call: .; v_call: TRBV14; cdr3_aa: CASSQLAVGEQYF; cdr3_nt: TGTGCCAGCAGCCAACTAGCAGTCGGCGAGCAGTACTTC
j_call: TRBJ1-1; clone_size: .; d_call: .; v_call: TRBV9; cdr3_aa: CASTRDSLNTEAFF; cdr3_nt: TGTGCCAGCACCAGGGACTCCTTGAACACTGAAGCTTTCTTT
j_call: TRBJ2-7; clone_size: .; d_call: TRBD1; v_call: TRBV19; cdr3_aa: CASSAGTGPYEQYF; cdr3_nt: TGTGCCAGTAGTGCCGGGACAGGTCCCTACGAGCAGTACTTC
j_call: TRBJ2-7; clone_size: .; d_call: .; v_call: TRBV7-4; cdr3_aa: CASSIAACPSSYEQYF; cdr3_nt: TGTGCCAGCAGTATCGCTGCTTGCCCGAGCTCCTACGAGCAGTACTTC
j_call: TRBJ2-1; clone_size: once; d_call: TRBD1; v_call: TRBV18; cdr3_aa: CASSPGTGGISEQFF; cdr3_nt: TGTGCCAGCTCACCTGGGACAGGGGGAATCAGTGAGCAGTTCTTC
j_call: TRBJ1-2; clone_size: .; d_call: TRBD1; v_call: TRBV7-9; cdr3_aa: CASSAAGGDGYTF; cdr3_nt: TGTGCCAGCAGCGCAGCAGGGGGCGACGGCTACACCTTC
j_call: TRBJ2-1; clone_size: .; d_call: .; v_call: TRBV2; cdr3_aa: CASSGRGGDYNEQFF; cdr3_nt: TGTGCCAGCAGTGGAAGAGGTGGCGACTACAATGAGCAGTTCTTC
j_call: TRBJ1-4; clone_size: .; d_call: .; v_call: TRBV7-6; cdr3_aa: CASSLVISEKLFF; cdr3_nt: TGTGCCAGCAGCTTAGTTATCAGTGAAAAACTGTTTTTT
j_call: TRBJ1-2; clone_size: .; d_call: .; v_call: TRBV19; cdr3_aa: CASSIRHSSYGYTF; cdr3_nt: TGTGCCAGTAGTATAAGACACTCTTCCTATGGCTACACCTTC
j_call: TRBJ2-7; clone_size: .; d_call: .; v_call: TRBV21-1; cdr3_aa: CASSIQRWRAGEQYF; cdr3_nt: TGTGCCAGCAGCATTCAAAGGTGGAGGGCGGGCGAGCAGTACTTC
j_call: TRBJ1-2; clone_size: .; d_call: .; v_call: TRBV2; cdr3_aa: CAIGRGDYGYTF; cdr3_nt: TGTGCCATCGGACGGGGGGACTATGGCTACACCTTC
j_call: TRBJ2-3; clone_size: .; d_call: TRBD1; v_call: TRBV2; cdr3_aa: CASTSDRVADTQYF; cdr3_nt: TGTGCCAGCACCTCGGACAGGGTAGCAGATACGCAGTATTTT
j_call: TRBJ2-7; clone_size: .; d_call: .; v_call: TRBV11-2; cdr3_aa: CASSILWRDASYEQYF; cdr3_nt: TGTGCCAGCAGCATTTTATGGAGGGACGCCTCCTACGAGCAGTACTTC
j_call: TRBJ1-1; clone_size: once; d_call: .; v_call: TRBV10-1; cdr3_aa: CASSDTTEAFF; cdr3_nt: TGCGCCAGCAGTGATACAACTGAAGCTTTCTTT
j_call: TRBJ1-4; clone_size: .; d_call: TRBD1; v_call: TRBV6-1; cdr3_aa: CASSEFVGQGPNEKLFF; cdr3_nt: TGTGCCAGCAGTGAATTCGTAGGACAGGGGCCCAATGAAAAACTGTTTTTT
j_call: TRBJ2-3; clone_size: .; d_call: TRBD2; v_call: TRBV28; cdr3_aa: CASISGLIFSLKIQPSTDTQYF; cdr3_nt: TGTGCCAGCATTTCGGGACTAATCTTCTCACTAAAGATCCAACCTAGCACAGATACGCAGTATTTT